One sample yielded the 21 T cell receptor beta chains listed below, sequenced in a study of early T cells in non-severe SARS-CoV-2 infection. TCRdb independently ran MiXCR on the 5' RACE reads; one entry per CDR3 protein. The data show over 50,000 distinct CDR3 sequences, 14% to 15% seen once. The sample here was whole blood, taken at baseline. The origin of the receptors is an adult who was a healthcare worker with PCR-confirmed SARS-CoV-2 infection or an uninfected control (not recorded which).

The V gene is TRBV27, the J gene TRBJ1-5; D remains unclear. The germline gives CDR1 MNHEY, CDR2 SMNVEV (reference sequence). This CDR3 is 14 amino acids long. With 2 bases removed from V and 0 bases from J, the gap between germline ends came to 5 bases. The DNA of the CDR3 is TGTGCCAGCAGTTTAGGTATTAGCAATCAGCCCCAGCATTTT. Its translation: CASSLGISNQPQHF.

The genes are TRBV6-5 and TRBJ2-5, with D possibly matching TRBD1 (6 bases). The V end lost 0 bases, the J end lost 6 bases, and 14 bases lay between the germline ends. CDR3 length: 15 amino acids. Germline loops: CDR1 MNHEY, CDR2 SVGAGI. The CDR3 DNA follows: TGTGCCAGCAGTTACTCGTTACAGGGCCTGAAGACCCAGTACTTC. Amino acids: CASSYSLQGLKTQYF.

This clonotype came up a few times. The chain carries TRBV3-1 and TRBJ2-5; no definite D call. V was trimmed by 1 base and J by 4 bases, leaving 10 bases between them. The germline CDR1 and CDR2 sequences are LGHDT and YNNKEL (reference sequence). CDR3 length: 14 residues. CDR3 nucleotides: TGTGCCAGCAGCCAAGCCCACGGCGGAGAGACCCAGTACTTC. The encoded protein is CASSQAHGGETQYF.

The chain joins TRBV29-1 to TRBJ2-5; TRBD1 agrees at 7 bases. Losses at the gene ends were 7 bases for V and 4 bases for J; bases not matched to a gene: 6. This CDR3 region has 12 residues. The germline CDR1 and CDR2 sequences are SQVTM and ANQGSEA. The CDR3 DNA sequence: TGCAGCGCCCTGGCAGGGGGAGAGACCCAGTACTTC. As protein: CSALAGGETQYF.

This clonotype was counted many times. The rearrangement links TRBV7-3 to TRBJ2-1; the match to TRBD2 covers 9 bases. Germline values: CDR1 SGHTA, CDR2 FQGTGA. J gave up 6 bases and V 4 bases, and 4 bases lay outside the gene matches. There are 14 residues in the CDR3. As DNA, the CDR3 is TGTGCCAGCAGCTCGACTAGCGGATCCAATGAGCAGTTCTTC. The encoded protein is CASSSTSGSNEQFF.

A few counts support this clonotype. The chain couples TRBV27 to TRBJ2-3; D uncertain. The V end lost 2 bases, the J end lost 2 bases, and 17 bases lay between the germline ends. CDR1 and CDR2 (germline): MNHEY, SMNVEV (reference sequence). The CDR3 contains 17 residues. CDR3: CASSLGVSPTATDTQYF. Written as DNA, the CDR3 is TGTGCCAGCAGTTTAGGGGTGAGCCCTACCGCCACAGATACGCAGTATTTT.

Ten or more counts support this clonotype. The J gene is TRBJ2-3, the V gene TRBV5-1, with 8 bases matching TRBD2. The CDR3 has 14 residues. Germline V CDR1 and CDR2: SGHRS, YFSETQ. The V gene end was trimmed by 0 bases and the J gene end by 3 bases; junction bases not matched to a gene: 0. DNA of the CDR3: TGCGCCAGCAGCTTGGGACTAGCGACAGATACGCAGTATTTT. It translates to CASSLGLATDTQYF.

This clonotype was seen a handful of times. The V and J genes are TRBV29-1 and TRBJ2-7, with TRBD1 matching over 7 bases. The germline CDR1 and CDR2 sequences are SQVTM and ANQGSEA. The CDR3 runs to 12 residues. Germline trimming cut 7 bases from V and 7 bases from J; bases unmatched to any gene: 10. The CDR3 spells CSAQDRVREQYF. The DNA for the CDR3 is TGCAGCGCCCAAGACAGGGTCCGGGAGCAGTACTTC.

The table lists this clonotype with many counts. The gene calls are TRBV18 and TRBJ1-6; tentatively, D is TRBD1 (5 bases). Deletions cut 0 bases from V and 10 bases from J, with 10 bases between. CDR3 size: 14 residues. CDR1 KGHSH and CDR2 LQKENI come from the germline V gene. The CDR3 region has the DNA TGTGCCAGCTCACCACCCCAGGGAGAGTCACCCCTCCACTTT. It yields the protein CASSPPQGESPLHF.

This clonotype was recorded at least ten times. The chain joins TRBV28 to TRBJ2-7; D is tentatively TRBD1 or TRBD2 (5 bases each). Germline lookup yields CDR1 MDHEN and CDR2 SYDVKM. Deletions cut 6 bases from V and 1 base from J, with 10 bases between. This CDR3 spans 13 amino acids. DNA for the CDR3: TGTGCCAGCAGATCTGGGGGATCCTACGAGCAGTACTTC. Translation gives CASRSGGSYEQYF.

The genes are TRBV12-3 or TRBV12-4 and TRBJ1-4; TRBD1 agrees at 8 bases. V shed 5 bases and J 9 bases; nucleotides not matched to a gene: 5. The CDR3 length is 13 residues. This chain's CDR3 is CASSPTGGKKLFF. The CDR3 DNA is TGTGCCAGCAGTCCCACAGGGGGGAAAAAACTGTTTTTT.

The sample holds a few counts of this clonotype. One end of the junction is discordant with germline, which a read error may explain. V is TRBV7-7 and J is TRBJ2-5; TRBD1 might be the D (7 bases). The V gene's germline CDR1 is SSHAT and CDR2 FNYEAQ (reference sequence). CDR3 length: 14 amino acids. For the CDR3, the DNA is TGTGCTAGCAGCTTAAACAACAGGGGAGGGACCCAGTACTTC. This codes for CASSLNNRGGTQYF.

The chain has TRBV7-9 and TRBJ1-1; D ambiguous. Germline assignment: CDR1 SEHNR and CDR2 FQNEAQ (reference sequence). The CDR3 runs 12 residues. Trimming stripped 1 base from V and 1 base from J, with 1 base between. The CDR3 loop reads CASSLENTEAFF. CDR3 nucleotide sequence: TGTGCCAGCAGCTTAGAGAACACTGAAGCTTTCTTT.

This chain uses TRBV7-9 with TRBJ2-7, with 10 nucleotides matching TRBD2. This CDR3 region has 15 residues. Germline trimming cut 5 bases from V and 1 base from J; bases unmatched to any gene: 5. Looked up from germline, CDR1 is SEHNR and CDR2 is FQNEAQ (reference sequence). Written as DNA, the CDR3 is TGTGCCAGCAGCCGCGGACTAGCGGTTTCCTACGAGCAGTACTTC. Protein product: CASSRGLAVSYEQYF.

This clonotype occurred once. The chain uses TRBV27 and TRBJ2-7, with 10 bases matching TRBD2. With 6 bases clipped from V and 1 base from J, the junction kept 9 bases outside the gene matches. CDR1 is MNHEY and CDR2 is SMNVEV in the germline V gene (reference sequence). This CDR3 has 16 amino acids. The CDR3 sequence is CASRLGTSDDSYEQYF. The CDR3 DNA follows: TGTGCCAGCAGGCTCGGGACTAGCGATGATTCCTACGAGCAGTACTTC.

This clonotype has more than one count but fewer than ten. The gene calls are TRBV7-3 and TRBJ2-1; D gene ambiguous. This CDR3 comprises 15 residues. Trimming shortened V by 8 bases and J by 6 bases, and 20 bases separated the two germline ends. Germline V gene data show CDR1 as SGHTA and CDR2 as FQGTGA. The CDR3 DNA sequence: TGTGCCAGCTCCCAGGCCTCTAACATTTTCAATGAGCAGTTCTTC. It codes for CASSQASNIFNEQFF.

Many counts were recorded for this clonotype. This chain uses TRBV28 with TRBJ2-1; TRBD2 aligns across 8 bases. CDR3 length: 15 amino acids. V trimming: 3 bases; J trimming: 6 bases; junction bases outside the gene matches: 7. CDR1 and CDR2 (germline): MDHEN, SYDVKM. Written as DNA, the CDR3 is TGTGCCAGCAGTTTTTCTAGCGGGCGAGTCAATGAGCAGTTCTTC. Amino acid sequence: CASSFSSGRVNEQFF.

The chain carries TRBV5-4 and TRBJ2-4, with TRBD1 matching 8 bases. CDR3 length equals 14 residues. The germline V gene encodes CDR1 SGHNT and CDR2 YYREEE (reference sequence). The V segment lost 2 bases and the J segment 6 bases; nucleotides outside the gene matches: 4. CDR3 sequence (DNA): TGTGCCAGCAGCTTCGACAGGGGCGTAAACATTCAGTACTTC. Its protein is CASSFDRGVNIQYF.

This clonotype has at least ten counts. The V call is TRBV4-1, the J call TRBJ2-7; TRBD1 matches at 8 bases. Germline CDR1 reads MGHRA; CDR2 reads YSYEKL. Losses at the gene ends were 7 bases for V and 7 bases for J; bases not matched to a gene: 12. The CDR3 consists of 14 residues. DNA for the CDR3: TGCGCCAGCAACGATGGACAGGGAGTGGGTGAGCAGTACTTC. Encoded protein: CASNDGQGVGEQYF.

V gene TRBV24-1 combines with J gene TRBJ2-3, with D possibly called TRBD1 or TRBD2 (5 bases each). Germline loops: CDR1 KGHDR, CDR2 SFDVKD. The CDR3 covers 14 residues. Deletions cut 5 bases from V and 6 bases from J, with 14 bases between. For the CDR3, the DNA is TGTGCCACCAGTGTTCGGGGCCCCTCGGATACGCAGTATTTT. Its protein product is CATSVRGPSDTQYF.

This chain links TRBV10-3 with TRBJ2-2; 14 nucleotides match TRBD2. The CDR3 loop spans 15 amino acids. Germline values: CDR1 ENHRY, CDR2 SYGVKD. The V gene end was trimmed by 8 bases and the J gene end by 1 base; junction bases not matched to a gene: 0. This CDR3 is CAIGTSGGNTGELFF. Written as DNA, the CDR3 is TGTGCCATCGGGACTAGCGGGGGGAACACCGGGGAGCTGTTTTTT.